A single sample gave rise to the 25 T cell receptor beta chains below, sequenced in a study of blood T cell repertoires in COVID-19. Sequencing was performed with immunoSEQ multiplex PCR; in TCRdb, only in-frame clones are kept and a portion is missing. The sample contains tens of thousands of clones, more than 80% of which appear only once. Sequenced: peripheral blood. The receptor set was obtained from a man between 50 and 59 years old with COVID-19, enrolled during active disease.

The V gene is TRBV4-3, the J gene TRBJ2-1; TRBD2 matches at 11 bases. The CDR3 spans 17 residues. The V segment lost 0 bases and the J segment 3 bases; nucleotides outside the gene matches: 4. CDR1 is LGHNA and CDR2 is YSLEER in the germline V gene. Written as DNA, the CDR3 is TGCGCCAGCAGCCAAGAAAGACTAGCGGGGATCTACAATGAGCAGTTCTTC. Amino acids: CASSQERLAGIYNEQFF.

This chain connects TRBV12-5 to TRBJ1-2; 9 bases map to TRBD1. Unmatched junction bases numbered 4, after V lost 6 bases and J lost 5 bases. Germline CDR1 and CDR2: LGHNT and FRNRAP. The CDR3 is 13 amino acids. The CDR3 loop reads CASGSDRGYGYTF. The DNA for the CDR3 is TGTGCTAGTGGGTCGGACAGGGGATATGGCTACACCTTC. The variable domain in full, completed from reference TRBV12-5 and TRBJ1-2, reads DARVTQTPRHKVTEMGQEVTMRCQPILGHNTVFWYRQTMMQGLELLAYFRNRAPLDDSGMPKDRFSAEMPDATLATLKIQPSEPRDSAVYFCASGSDRGYGYTFGSGTRLTVV.

This sequence joins TRBV19 and TRBJ2-5; weak D call: TRBD2 (6 bases). V was cut by 10 bases and J by 9 bases, with 18 bases left in between. The CDR3 covers 12 residues. CDR1 is LNHDA, CDR2 SQIVND, per germline (reference sequence). The CDR3: CATLGDSTAQYF. CDR3 coding DNA: TGTGCCACCCTGGGGGACTCTACGGCCCAGTACTTC.

The chain links TRBV30 to TRBJ1-6, with 8 bases aligning to TRBD1. The CDR3 is 15 amino acids. V lost 2 bases to trimming and J lost 6 bases; unmatched junction nucleotides: 6. The germline V gene has CDR1 GTSNPN and CDR2 SVGIG (reference sequence). In nucleotides, the CDR3 is TGTGCCTGGAGTTTCGGGACAGGAGGTAATTCACCCCTCCACTTT. Its translation is CAWSFGTGGNSPLHF.

The chain uses TRBV12-5 and TRBJ1-6; no firm D call. Trimming stripped 1 base from V and 0 bases from J, with 4 bases between. Germline loops: CDR1 LGHNT, CDR2 FRNRAP. The CDR3 extends over 15 amino acids. CDR3 DNA: TGTGCTAGTGGTTTGGATAGCTCCTATAATTCACCCCTCCACTTT. This sequence encodes CASGLDSSYNSPLHF.

The chain joins TRBV7-2 to TRBJ1-2; 7 bases are a match to TRBD1. The CDR3 is made up of 15 amino acids. V was pared by 6 bases and J by 0 bases, with 7 bases of the junction left unmatched. CDR1 SGHTA and CDR2 FQGNSA come from the germline V gene. Written as DNA, the CDR3 is TGTGCCAGCAGACTACAGGGGACCCCTAACTATGGCTACACCTTC. As protein: CASRLQGTPNYGYTF.

V and J are TRBV19 and TRBJ2-7, with a possible D match to TRBD1 (5 bases). Germline lookup yields CDR1 LNHDA and CDR2 SQIVND (reference sequence). This CDR3 has 15 amino acids. Trimming pared 1 base from V and 7 bases from J, leaving 17 bases between. The CDR3 here is CASSIAGQASGEQYF. The CDR3 nucleotides read TGTGCCAGTAGTATAGCCGGACAAGCCTCTGGTGAGCAGTACTTC.

CDR3 loop: CASSPGGGRYNEQFF. The CDR3, as DNA: TGTGCCAGCAGCCCGGGGGGGGGCCGATACAATGAGCAGTTCTTC. V is TRBV9 and J is TRBJ2-1, with 8 bases fitting TRBD2. Looked up from germline, CDR1 is SGDLS and CDR2 is YYNGEE. The length of the CDR3 is 15 residues. The V segment lost 4 bases and the J segment 4 bases; nucleotides outside the gene matches: 7.

In its sample, this clone was seen a few times. The rearrangement joins TRBV19 to TRBJ1-6; 8 positions agree with TRBD1. The CDR3 covers 15 residues. V trimming: 5 bases; J trimming: 7 bases; junction bases outside the gene matches: 7. Germline loops: CDR1 LNHDA, CDR2 SQIVND (reference sequence). This CDR3 is CASSYGQGENSPLHF. Written as DNA, the CDR3 is TGTGCCAGTAGTTATGGACAGGGAGAAAATTCACCCCTCCACTTT.

The gene calls are TRBV19 and TRBJ2-2; D possibly corresponds to TRBD2 (5 bases). The CDR3 runs to 18 residues. The germline V gene has CDR1 LNHDA and CDR2 SQIVND (reference sequence). V was pared by 5 bases and J by 4 bases, with 23 bases between. CDR3 nucleotide sequence: TGTGCCAGTAGTCCGGGCGGGCCGGTTATCGGGGTCACCGGGGAGCTGTTTTTT. This encodes CASSPGGPVIGVTGELFF.

This clone was seen a few times. V and J are TRBV29-1 and TRBJ1-2, with D uncertain. This CDR3 is built from 11 residues. CDR1 is SQVTM, CDR2 ANQGSEA, per germline. Trimming shortened V by 5 bases and J by 6 bases, and 10 bases separated the two germline ends. The CDR3, as DNA: TGCAGCGTTTTAATACTGGATGGCTACACCTTC. Its protein is CSVLILDGYTF.

J is TRBJ1-1 and V is TRBV12-3 or TRBV12-4; TRBD1 is a possible D gene (5 bases). CDR3 length equals 13 residues. The V end lost 3 bases, the J end lost 7 bases, and 12 bases lay between the germline ends. CDR3 DNA: TGTGCCAGCAGTTTGGTAGGGGTAGGTGAAGCTTTCTTT. It translates to CASSLVGVGEAFF.

This clone was detected once. The chain couples TRBV2 to TRBJ1-2, with D uncertain. Germline CDR1 reads SNHLY; CDR2 reads FYNNEI. V gave up 3 bases and J gave up 7 bases, with 12 bases separating them. The CDR3 loop spans 13 amino acids. For the CDR3, the DNA is TGTGCCAGCAGTGATGGACTTCGCCGTGGCTACACCTTC. It encodes CASSDGLRRGYTF.

V is TRBV11-2 and J is TRBJ2-5; 7 bases are shared with TRBD2. Trimming at V came to 1 base and at J to 5 bases, leaving 13 bases not matched to a gene. Germline V gene lookup returns CDR1 SGHAT and CDR2 FQNNGV. The CDR3 totals 17 residues. The CDR3, as DNA: TGTGCCAGCAGCTTAGGGGGAGGAAAGGGAGGGTTTGAGACCCAGTACTTC. Residues: CASSLGGGKGGFETQYF.

This rearrangement joins TRBV29-1 to TRBJ2-3; 13 nucleotides align to TRBD2. This CDR3 spans 17 amino acids. V was pared by 7 bases and J by 0 bases, with 10 bases of the junction left unmatched. Germline CDR1 SQVTM, CDR2 ANQGSEA. DNA of the CDR3: TGCAGCGGCGTACTAGCGGGGGGGCGCCCGAGCACAGATACGCAGTATTTT. It is translated as CSGVLAGGRPSTDTQYF.

The rearrangement joins TRBV3-1 (or the pseudogene TRBV3-2) to TRBJ2-7; a possible D gene is TRBD2 (5 bases). Trimming took off 2 bases at V and 2 bases at J, with 13 bases between the two ends. The CDR3 sequence is 15 residues long. CDR1 is LGHDT, CDR2 YNNKEL, per germline (reference sequence). DNA of the CDR3: TGTGCCAGCAGCCAACAAAGCGGCTATCCCTACGAGCAGTACTTC. This encodes CASSQQSGYPYEQYF.

J is TRBJ2-2 and V is TRBV30, with D maybe TRBD2 (6 bases). The CDR3 has 14 amino acids. Per germline, CDR1 GTSNPN and CDR2 SVGIG (reference sequence). V lost 0 bases and J lost 6, with 11 bases in between. CDR3 in amino acids: CAWSVHSGAGELFF. The CDR3 DNA reads TGTGCCTGGAGTGTACACTCGGGGGCCGGGGAGCTGTTTTTT.

This clone has just a few counts. This sequence joins TRBV9 and TRBJ2-1; D may be TRBD2 (6 bases). Deletions cut 0 bases from V and 7 bases from J, with 11 bases between. The CDR3 extends over 14 amino acids. Germline-derived CDR1 and CDR2 are SGDLS and YYNGEE. The CDR3 reads CASSVGGGMNEQFF. The CDR3 coding sequence is TGTGCCAGCAGCGTAGGTGGGGGGATGAATGAGCAGTTCTTC.

In its sample, this clone was seen a few times. The chain couples TRBV3-1 (or the pseudogene TRBV3-2) to TRBJ2-5; the match to TRBD2 covers 9 bases. CDR3 length equals 15 residues. With V trimmed by 1 base and J by 7 bases, 7 bases remained unmatched. The germline V gene encodes CDR1 LGHDT and CDR2 YNNKEL (reference sequence). The CDR3 is CASSQVIAGAGTQYF. CDR3 bases: TGTGCCAGCAGCCAAGTAATAGCGGGGGCGGGGACCCAGTACTTC.

This chain connects TRBV2 to TRBJ2-1; D may be TRBD2 (5 bases). Germline V gene data show CDR1 as SNHLY and CDR2 as FYNNEI. Trimming removed 6 bases at V and 7 bases at J, with 13 bases between. CDR3 length: 13 amino acids. CDR3 sequence: CASRDSPLNEQFF. The CDR3, as DNA: TGTGCCAGCAGGGACTCCCCCTTGAATGAGCAGTTCTTC.

CDR3 loop: CASREWTTYSSYNEQFF. The CDR3 DNA follows: TGTGCCAGCAGGGAGTGGACAACCTATAGCTCCTACAATGAGCAGTTCTTC. The chain carries TRBV21-1 and TRBJ2-1; the table calls TRBD1, which could not be checked here. TRBV21-1 has pseudogene status. CDR3 length: 17 residues.

This rearrangement joins TRBV21-1 to TRBJ1-5; TRBD1, as called in the table, went unchecked against the DNA. TRBV21-1 is termed a pseudogene. The CDR3 runs to 14 residues. CDR3 nucleotides: TGTGCCAGCAGCAACGACAGGGCTAATCAGCCCCAGCATTTT. Its protein is CASSNDRANQPQHF.

CDR3 DNA: TGCAGTGCTAGTAGCGGGGGCACAGATACGCAGTATTTT. It specifies CSASSGGTDTQYF. The chain is built from TRBV20-1 and TRBJ2-3; TRBD2 agrees at 8 bases. Germline values: CDR1 DFQATT, CDR2 SNEGSKA (reference sequence). J gave up 1 base and V 3 bases, and 0 bases lay outside the gene matches. The CDR3 sequence is 13 residues long.

The rearrangement uses TRBV18 and TRBJ1-2; no clear D gene. Deletions cut 0 bases from V and 3 bases from J, with 8 bases between. The CDR3 totals 14 residues. Germline CDR1 and CDR2: KGHSH and LQKENI. In DNA, the CDR3 is TGTGCCAGCTCACCACCCGCCAGCGACTATGGCTACACCTTC. Its protein product is CASSPPASDYGYTF.

This chain uses TRBV6-5 with TRBJ2-5, with TRBD1 as a possible D gene (6 bases). The CDR3 spans 15 residues. Trimming removed 0 bases at V and 2 bases at J, with 10 bases between. Germline V lookup: CDR1 MNHEY, CDR2 SVGAGI. The CDR3 sequence is CASSYSYGQQETQYF. The CDR3 nucleotides read TGTGCCAGCAGTTACTCGTACGGACAGCAAGAGACCCAGTACTTC.